Following are 20 T cell receptor beta chains from one sample sequenced in a study of blood T cell repertoires in COVID-19 (dated by TCRdb to 2019 to 2021). Libraries were prepared through the immunoSEQ multiplex PCR assay. Imported from immuneACCESS, the table was reduced by TCRdb to in-frame sequences with V and J called. These copies leave out some clones; in studies compared against another copy, an unresolved V gene accounts for under half, and the cause of the remainder is not known. In this sample the table shows roughly 110,000 clones, roughly 88% of which occur a single time. Around 0.77% of the sample is held by the ten biggest clonotypes. Sample: peripheral blood. These receptor sequences come from a woman in her 70s with acute or convalescent COVID-19.

This chain joins TRBV6-2 or TRBV6-3 and TRBJ2-1; 12 bases align to TRBD1. The CDR3 runs to 15 residues. Trimming took 6 bases from V and 7 from J; bases not matched to a gene: 7. The germline V gene has CDR1 MNHEY and CDR2 SVGEGT. The CDR3: CASSPTGQGANEQFF. CDR3 coding DNA: TGTGCCAGCAGCCCCACGGGACAGGGGGCAAATGAGCAGTTCTTC.

Only a few counts were recorded for this clone. The genes are TRBV5-1 and TRBJ1-1; no definite D call. The germline CDR1 and CDR2 sequences are SGHRS and YFSETQ. Deletions cut 0 bases from V and 7 bases from J, with 10 bases between. CDR3 length equals 13 residues. CDR3 in amino acids: CASSLAGNNEAFF. The CDR3 DNA sequence: TGCGCCAGCAGCTTGGCGGGGAATAATGAAGCTTTCTTT. The variable domain in full, completed from reference TRBV5-1 and TRBJ1-1, reads KAGVTQTPRYLIKTRGQQVTLSCSPISGHRSVSWYQQTPGQGLQFLFEYFSETQRNKGNFPGRFSGRQFSNSRSEMNVSTLELGDSALYLCASSLAGNNEAFFGQGTRLTVV.

This clone was observed once. The rearrangement uses TRBV14 and TRBJ1-4; 7 bases match TRBD1. Germline trimming cut 4 bases from V and 8 bases from J; bases unmatched to any gene: 7. The CDR3 length is 14 residues. Germline CDR1 is SGHDN and CDR2 is FVKESK. CDR3 sequence (DNA): TGTGCCAGCAGCCGACAGGGTGGTGGGGAAAAACTGTTTTTT. Its translation is CASSRQGGGEKLFF.

This clone showed up just once. The CDR3 sequence: CASSPSRERFNEQFF. The CDR3 coding sequence is TGTGCCAGCAGCCCTTCGCGGGAGAGGTTCAATGAGCAGTTCTTC. V and J are TRBV27 and TRBJ2-1; TRBD2 matches at 7 bases. The germline V gene encodes CDR1 MNHEY and CDR2 SMNVEV (reference sequence). This CDR3 has 15 amino acids. The V and J ends lost 6 bases and 6 bases, in that order; junction bases with no gene match: 11.

The J gene is TRBJ1-5, the V gene TRBV19; D not certain. Germline V gene sequence: CDR1 LNHDA, CDR2 SQIVND (reference sequence). The V gene lost 0 bases and the J gene lost 9 bases, with 18 bases spanning the gap. The CDR3 runs to 16 residues. The CDR3 sequence is CASSIDSNPGFGPQHF. CDR3 DNA: TGTGCCAGTAGTATAGACAGCAACCCAGGATTTGGGCCCCAGCATTTT.

This chain connects TRBV5-8 to TRBJ1-2; D uncertain. Germline CDR1 and CDR2: SGHTS and YDEGEE. The CDR3 extends over 14 amino acids. V lost 0 bases, J lost 0 bases, and 6 bases lay in between. For the CDR3, the DNA is TGTGCCAGCAGCTTGGCACATTCTAACTATGGCTACACCTTC. As protein: CASSLAHSNYGYTF.

This chain links TRBV5-8 with TRBJ2-5; 8 positions agree with TRBD2. The germline V gene has CDR1 SGHTS and CDR2 YDEGEE. This CDR3 spans 12 amino acids. V lost 9 bases and J lost 5; bases outside the gene matches: 6. CDR3 in amino acids: CATGGDKETQYF. CDR3 in DNA: TGTGCCACCGGGGGGGATAAGGAGACCCAGTACTTC.

This clone was recorded once. V and J are TRBV6-2 or TRBV6-3 and TRBJ2-3; 9 bases agree with TRBD2. The germline gives CDR1 MNHEY, CDR2 SVGEGT. The junction had 16 bases not matched to a gene; V was cut back by 6 bases and J by 6 bases. There are 17 residues in the CDR3. The CDR3 loop is CASSPTGSGGPGDTQYF. As DNA, the CDR3 is TGTGCCAGCAGCCCTACGGGGAGCGGGGGGCCAGGGGATACGCAGTATTTT.

The rearrangement links TRBV7-9 to TRBJ1-4; D is possibly TRBD1 (6 bases). Germline-derived CDR1 and CDR2 are SEHNR and FQNEAQ (reference sequence). V lost 5 bases and J lost 4, with 11 bases in between. The CDR3 extends over 14 amino acids. The CDR3 DNA sequence: TGTGCCAGCAGCGGGGACACTCTTAATGAAAAACTGTTTTTT. Translating gives CASSGDTLNEKLFF. The full variable domain, completed using reference TRBV7-9 and TRBJ1-4, is DTGVSQNPRHKITKRGQNVTFRCDPISEHNRLYWYRQTLGQGPEFLTYFQNEAQLEKSRLLSDRFSAERPKGSFSTLEIQRTEQGDSAMYLCASSGDTLNEKLFFGSGTQLSVL.

The chain carries TRBV19 and TRBJ1-1, with D possibly matching TRBD1 (6 bases). With 5 bases removed from V and 2 bases from J, the gap between germline ends came to 9 bases. The CDR3 extends over 13 amino acids. Per germline, CDR1 LNHDA and CDR2 SQIVND (reference sequence). DNA of the CDR3: TGTGCCAGTAGTTCGGACAGAAACACTGAAGCTTTCTTT. It encodes CASSSDRNTEAFF.

The chain is built from TRBV10-1 and TRBJ1-2, with D perhaps TRBD1 (6 bases). The CDR3 totals 15 residues. From germline, CDR1 is WNHNN and CDR2 SYGVQD (reference sequence). Trimming shortened V by 4 bases and J by 4 bases, and 16 bases separated the two germline ends. DNA for the CDR3: TGCGCCAGCAGTGCTGGCAGGGGCACCCTCTATGGCTACACCTTC. The encoded protein is CASSAGRGTLYGYTF.

J is TRBJ1-2 and V is TRBV5-1; tentatively, D is TRBD1 (6 bases). The V end was cut by 0 bases, the J end by 8 bases, with 17 bases between. The CDR3 extends over 15 amino acids. CDR1 and CDR2 from the germline V gene are SGHRS and YFSETQ. This chain's CDR3 is CASSLDGGFSGGYTF. The CDR3 DNA sequence: TGCGCCAGCAGCTTGGATGGGGGCTTTAGTGGAGGCTACACCTTC.

The chain has TRBV5-1 and TRBJ2-1, with D possibly TRBD2 on 6 matching bases. Germline V gives CDR1 SGHRS, CDR2 YFSETQ. This CDR3 comprises 17 residues. Trimming took off 4 bases at V and 4 bases at J, with 21 bases between the two ends. The CDR3 sequence is CASSGRGPGERYNEQFF. The CDR3 DNA reads as TGCGCCAGCAGCGGACGCGGGCCGGGGGAGAGGTACAATGAGCAGTTCTTC.

The chain uses TRBV21-1 and TRBJ2-3; the table names TRBD1, a call not compared with the DNA. TRBV21-1 is designated a pseudogene. This CDR3 has 17 amino acids. The CDR3 DNA follows: TGTGCCAGCAGCAAAGTGTCACAGAAACCCGATATGGATACGCAGTATTTT. Encoded protein: CASSKVSQKPDMDTQYF.

The chain combines TRBV7-9 with TRBJ1-4; D gene unclear. The CDR3 length is 13 residues. V lost 3 bases to trimming and J lost 8 bases, with 10 bases between them. Germline V gives CDR1 SEHNR, CDR2 FQNEAQ (reference sequence). The CDR3 region is CASSLRAREKLFF. Here the CDR3 DNA reads TGTGCCAGCAGCTTGAGGGCTAGGGAAAAACTGTTTTTT.

The V call is TRBV18, the J call TRBJ1-4; no clear D gene. The CDR3 covers 16 residues. Trimming took 0 bases from V and 0 from J, leaving 8 bases between them. In germline, CDR1 is KGHSH, CDR2 LQKENI. CDR3 coding DNA: TGTGCCAGCTCACCACCGGCAGGTGCAACTAATGAAAAACTGTTTTTT. This encodes CASSPPAGATNEKLFF. The variable domain in full, with the rest retrieved from reference TRBV18 and TRBJ1-4, is NAGVMQNPRHLVRRRGQEARLRCSPMKGHSHVYWYRQLPEEGLKFMVYLQKENIIDESGMPKERFSAEFPKEGPSILRIQQVVRGDSAAYFCASSPPAGATNEKLFFGSGTQLSVL.

The J gene is TRBJ1-1, the V gene TRBV4-1, with a possible D match to TRBD1 (6 bases). This CDR3 is built from 18 residues. V lost 0 bases and J lost 0, with 17 bases in between. Looked up from germline, CDR1 is MGHRA and CDR2 is YSYEKL. The CDR3 nucleotides are TGCGCCAGCAGCCAAGAAACGACAGGTAGTAACATGAACACTGAAGCTTTCTTT. Its protein product is CASSQETTGSNMNTEAFF.

This chain connects TRBV6-5 to TRBJ1-6; 8 bases map to TRBD1. Germline CDR1 and CDR2: MNHEY and SVGAGI. The V and J ends lost 8 bases and 6 bases, in that order; junction bases with no gene match: 3. The CDR3 loop spans 13 amino acids. CDR3 DNA sequence: TGTGCCAGCGGACAGGGCGGTAATTCACCCCTCCACTTT. Amino acids: CASGQGGNSPLHF.

The V gene is TRBV5-4, the J gene TRBJ2-2, with 9 nucleotides matching TRBD1. Germline values: CDR1 SGHNT, CDR2 YYREEE (reference sequence). V lost 3 bases and J lost 6; bases outside the gene matches: 9. The CDR3 sequence is 16 residues long. The CDR3 region is CASSSPGQGGAGELFF. For the CDR3, the DNA is TGTGCCAGCAGCTCCCCGGGACAGGGAGGGGCCGGGGAGCTGTTTTTT.

The rearrangement joins TRBV3-1 (or the pseudogene TRBV3-2) to TRBJ2-1; TRBD2 matches at 12 bases. CDR1 LGHDT and CDR2 YNNKEL come from the germline V gene (reference sequence). This CDR3 is built from 17 residues. The trim removed 0 bases at V and 9 bases at J, leaving 9 bases unmatched. The CDR3: CASSQDAPSGGVTEQFF. In nucleotides, the CDR3 is TGTGCCAGCAGCCAAGATGCCCCTAGCGGGGGGGTGACTGAGCAGTTCTTC.